This is a list of T cell receptor beta chains from one sample in a study of cytomegalovirus exposure and HLA in healthy donors. TCRdb's copy holds only in-frame clones and misses some; the assay was immunoSEQ multiplex PCR. The profile shows approximately 120,000 clones, less than 85% of them singletons. The sample comprised PBMCs. The source is a female donor in good health and CMV-seronegative. The CDR3 runs from the conserved cysteine through the conserved F or W. The order of the fields is J gene, D gene, clone size, V gene, CDR3 DNA, CDR3 protein. D genes are given only for firm matches. Clone size, where shown, is once, few, many, or a class for clones that have expanded.

>TRBJ2-3|TRBD1|-|TRBV19
TGTGCCAGTAGTATTCCGACCTCCTTTGACAGGGCTGGTACGCAGTATTTT
CASSIPTSFDRAGTQYF
>TRBJ2-7|-|few|TRBV7-2
TGTGCCAGCAGCTGGGGCAAAACCTACGAGCAGTACTTC
CASSWGKTYEQYF
>TRBJ2-5|-|-|TRBV4-1
TGCGCCAGCAGCCCAAAACCTGGGGCGGGAACTCAAGAGACCCAGTACTTC
CASSPKPGAGTQETQYF
>TRBJ1-6|-|-|TRBV12-5
TGTGCTAGCCAGGGATCCTCCTATAATTCACCCCTCCACTTT
CASQGSSYNSPLHF
>TRBJ2-1|TRBD2|-|TRBV30
TGTGCCTGGAGTACTCTCGGGGGGTTTATGGAGCAGTTCTTC
CAWSTLGGFMEQFF
>TRBJ2-3|TRBD1|-|TRBV28
TGTGCCAGCAGTTTAGCATTACAGGGGTTAGCCGGTAACACAGATACGCAGTATTTT
CASSLALQGLAGNTDTQYF
>TRBJ2-1|-|-|TRBV19
TGTGCCAGTAGATCGGGGGACTCCTACAATGAGCAGTTCTTC
CASRSGDSYNEQFF
>TRBJ2-7|-|-|TRBV18
TGTGCCAGCTCGACGACACGCGACGAGCAGTACTTC
CASSTTRDEQYF
>TRBJ2-7|-|-|TRBV21-1
TGTGCCAACACAAGACGGGACAGTGGTAACGAGCAGTACTTC
CANTRRDSGNEQYF
>TRBJ1-5|-|-|TRBV7-9
TGTGCCAGCAGCCGAGGGGGTGACAATCAGCCCCAGCATTTT
CASSRGGDNQPQHF
>TRBJ2-5|TRBD2|-|TRBV7-6
TGTGCCAGCAGCTTAGCAGGACTAGCGGGAGAGACCCAGTACTTC
CASSLAGLAGETQYF
>TRBJ2-1|TRBD2|few|TRBV6-6
TGTGCCAGCACGGGGGGGGACTACAATGAGCAGTTCTTC
CASTGGDYNEQFF
>TRBJ2-5|TRBD2|few|TRBV13
TGTGCCAGCAGCCCCGGACTAGCGGGAGGGACCGGGGCCCAGTACTTC
CASSPGLAGGTGAQYF
>TRBJ1-5|-|-|TRBV6-5
TGTGCCAGCAGCAGGGAACAGCTACTCAATCAGCCCCAGCATTTT
CASSREQLLNQPQHF
>TRBJ2-6|-|-|TRBV7-9
TGTGCCAGCAGCCGGGTACCTGGGGCCAACGTCCTGACTTTC
CASSRVPGANVLTF
>TRBJ2-7|-|-|TRBV21-1
TGTGCCAGCACCCACCACAGGGTAGTCGAGCAGTACTTC
CASTHHRVVEQYF
>TRBJ2-7|-|-|TRBV7-9
TGTGCCAGCAGCCCGACAGGCTACGAGCAGTACTTC
CASSPTGYEQYF